This TCR beta chain was sequenced for a study of CD8+ T cells in alopecia areata. Once RNA had been extracted, it was reverse transcribed into cDNA to act as the sequencing template. Method: immunoSEQ multiplex PCR; TCRdb's copy keeps in-frame clones and lacks some. The table includes 200,000 to 250,000 clones, 40% to 55% detected once. Treatment specified: oral pan-JAK inhibitor, 5-10 mg twice daily. The clonotype comes from a human donor with alopecia areata. The starting material was CD4+ T cells sorted from blood, obtained at roughly week 38, from a patient treated with tofacitinib.

DNA for the CDR3: TGCGCCAGCAGCCCAAGGACTAGCGGGTACTACGAGCAGTACTTC. Translating it yields CASSPRTSGYYEQYF. The V call is TRBV5-1, the J call TRBJ2-7, with 11 bases matching TRBD2. V trimming: 4 bases; J trimming: 3 bases; junction bases outside the gene matches: 6. This CDR3 is built from 15 residues. CDR1 SGHRS and CDR2 YFSETQ come from the germline V gene.